The TCR beta chain under discussion was sequenced for a study of blood T cell repertoires in COVID-19. About the research overall: COVID-19 samples collected from the United States, Italy and Spain covered acute and convalescent phases.

Produced via immunoSEQ multiplex PCR; TCRdb's table is partial and in-frame only. This sample has roughly 150,000 clones, with approximately 87% found just once. This CDR3 has 15 amino acids. Germline CDR1 reads SGHAT; CDR2 reads FQDESV (reference sequence). V lost 5 bases and J lost 0; bases outside the gene matches: 4. The source is a woman in her seventies with acute or convalescent COVID-19. The rearrangement links TRBV11-1 to TRBJ1-3; 7 bases match TRBD1. The material sequenced was peripheral blood. The CDR3 DNA follows: TGTGCCAGCAGCCGGCAGGGGGACTCTGGAAACACCATATATTTT. Amino acids: CASSRQGDSGNTIYF.